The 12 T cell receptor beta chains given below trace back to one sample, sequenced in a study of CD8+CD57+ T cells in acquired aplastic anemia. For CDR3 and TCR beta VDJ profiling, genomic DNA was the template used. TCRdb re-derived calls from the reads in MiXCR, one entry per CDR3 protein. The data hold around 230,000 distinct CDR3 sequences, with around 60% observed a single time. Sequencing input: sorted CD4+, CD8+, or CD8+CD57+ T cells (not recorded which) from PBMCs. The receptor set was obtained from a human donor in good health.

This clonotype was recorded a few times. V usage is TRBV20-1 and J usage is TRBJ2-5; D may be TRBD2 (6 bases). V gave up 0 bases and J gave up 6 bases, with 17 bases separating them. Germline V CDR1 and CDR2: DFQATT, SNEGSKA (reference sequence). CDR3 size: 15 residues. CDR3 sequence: CSARDRNSGPQTQYF. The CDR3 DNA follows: TGCAGTGCTAGAGATCGAAATAGCGGTCCACAGACCCAGTACTTC.

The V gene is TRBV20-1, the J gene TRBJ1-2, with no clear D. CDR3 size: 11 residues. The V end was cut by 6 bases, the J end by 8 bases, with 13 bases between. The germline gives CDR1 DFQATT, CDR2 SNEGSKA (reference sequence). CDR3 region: CSAQPGGGYTF. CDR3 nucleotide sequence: TGCAGTGCCCAGCCGGGAGGCGGCTACACCTTC.

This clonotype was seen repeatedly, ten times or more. The DNA for the CDR3 is TGTGCCAGCAAGTCAGGACGCGCCTCAGATACGCAGTATTTT. Residues: CASKSGRASDTQYF. The gene calls are TRBV6-6 and TRBJ2-3; D not certain. The CDR3 spans 14 residues. Trimming cost V 7 bases and J 4 bases, with 15 bases left between them. Germline loops: CDR1 MNHNY, CDR2 SVGAGI (reference sequence).

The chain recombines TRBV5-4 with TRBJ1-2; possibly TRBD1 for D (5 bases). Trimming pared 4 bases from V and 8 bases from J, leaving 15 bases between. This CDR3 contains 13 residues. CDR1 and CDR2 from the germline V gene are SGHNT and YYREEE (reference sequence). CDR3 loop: CASSQTGGGGYTF. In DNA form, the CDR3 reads TGTGCCAGCAGCCAGACGGGGGGGGGAGGCTACACCTTC.

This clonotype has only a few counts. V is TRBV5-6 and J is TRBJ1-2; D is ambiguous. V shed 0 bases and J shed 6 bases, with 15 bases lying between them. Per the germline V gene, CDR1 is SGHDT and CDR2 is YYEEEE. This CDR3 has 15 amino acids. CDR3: CASSLARPNPHGYTF. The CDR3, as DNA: TGTGCCAGCAGCTTGGCGAGGCCCAACCCACATGGCTACACCTTC.

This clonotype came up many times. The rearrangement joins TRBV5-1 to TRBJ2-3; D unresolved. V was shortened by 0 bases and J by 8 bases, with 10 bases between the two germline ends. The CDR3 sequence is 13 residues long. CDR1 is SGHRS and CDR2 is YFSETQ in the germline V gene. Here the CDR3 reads CASSLEERGTQYF. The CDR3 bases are TGCGCCAGCAGCTTGGAGGAGAGAGGTACGCAGTATTTT.

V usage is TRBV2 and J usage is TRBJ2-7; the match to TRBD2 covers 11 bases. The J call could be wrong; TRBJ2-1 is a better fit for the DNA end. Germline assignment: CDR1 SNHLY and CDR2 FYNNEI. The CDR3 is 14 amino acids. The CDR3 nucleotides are TGTGCCAGCCGGATTAGCGGGGGGGTCGGTGAGCAGTTCTTC. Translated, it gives CASRISGGVGEQFF.

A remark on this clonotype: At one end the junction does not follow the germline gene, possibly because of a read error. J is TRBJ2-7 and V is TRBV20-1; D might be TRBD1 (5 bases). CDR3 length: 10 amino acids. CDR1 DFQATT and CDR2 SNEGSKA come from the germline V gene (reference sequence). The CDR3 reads CSASGFSSTF. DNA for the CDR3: TGCAGTGCTTCAGGGTTTAGCTCTACATTC.

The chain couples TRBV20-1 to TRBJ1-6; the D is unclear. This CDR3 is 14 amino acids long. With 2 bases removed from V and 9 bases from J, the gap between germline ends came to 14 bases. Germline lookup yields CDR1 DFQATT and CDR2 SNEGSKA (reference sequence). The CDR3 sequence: CSARSNVGISPLHF. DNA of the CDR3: TGCAGTGCTAGATCCAATGTGGGGATTTCACCCCTCCACTTT.

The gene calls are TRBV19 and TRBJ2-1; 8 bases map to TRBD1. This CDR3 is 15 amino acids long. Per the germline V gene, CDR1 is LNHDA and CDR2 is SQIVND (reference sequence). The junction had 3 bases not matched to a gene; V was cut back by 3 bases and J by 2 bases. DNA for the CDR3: TGTGCCAGTAGTATGGGACAGGCCACCTACAATGAGCAGTTCTTC. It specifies CASSMGQATYNEQFF. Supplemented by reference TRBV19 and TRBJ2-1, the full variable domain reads DGGITQSPKYLFRKEGQNVTLSCEQNLNHDAMYWYRQDPGQGLRLIYYSQIVNDFQKGDIAEGYSVSREKKESFPLTVTSAQKNPTAFYLCASSMGQATYNEQFFGPGTRLTVL.

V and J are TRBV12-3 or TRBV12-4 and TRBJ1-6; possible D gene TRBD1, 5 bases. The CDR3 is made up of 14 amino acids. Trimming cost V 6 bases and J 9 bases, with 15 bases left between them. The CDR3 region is CASRTGRTISPLHF. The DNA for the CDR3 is TGTGCCAGCAGGACGGGACGGACAATTTCACCCCTCCACTTT.

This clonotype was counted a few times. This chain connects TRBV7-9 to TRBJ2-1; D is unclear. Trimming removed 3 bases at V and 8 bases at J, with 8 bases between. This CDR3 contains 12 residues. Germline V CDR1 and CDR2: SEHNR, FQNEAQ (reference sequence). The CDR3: CASSFRPDEQFF. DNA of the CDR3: TGTGCCAGCAGCTTTCGACCGGATGAGCAGTTCTTC.